This T cell receptor beta chain was sequenced during a study of T cell responses to AZD1222 COVID-19 vaccine. The CDR3 has 16 residues. With regard to this clone: Its specificity is not known.

Assay used: immunoSEQ multiplex PCR; TCRdb lists only in-frame clones, some missing. Among about 140,000 clones listed, over 90% were seen once. Study-wide findings and caveats: Unmutated regions of variants are reportedly targeted by nearly half of spike-specific TCRs. Among AZD1222 vaccinees, only five or six were seropositive at baseline. White British people made up most donors, females outnumbered males, and clonal diversity was possibly underestimated.

The specimen comprised peripheral blood, sampled on day 0 of AZD1222 vaccination. The chain recombines TRBV21-1 with TRBJ1-1. TRBV21-1 is assigned pseudogene status. The sequence derives from an adult in good health. CDR3 coding DNA: TGTGCCAGCAGCAAAGGGCAGGGGCGAGGGGGGACTGAAGCTTTCTTT. It yields the protein CASSKGQGRGGTEAFF.